This TCR beta chain was profiled in a study of blood T cell repertoires in COVID-19 (dated by TCRdb to 2020 to 2022). About the full investigation: Samples covering the acute and convalescent phases of COVID-19 were provided by collaborators in the United States, Italy and Spain. The prospective study material was composed of cDNA or gDNA derived from T cells, B-cell-depleted T cells, or PBMCs. The dataset comprised deeply sampled blood TCRbeta repertoires from subjects exposed to, actively infected with, or recovered from COVID-19. The repertoires were released in a freely available public database intended as a resource for research on the immune response to SARS-CoV-2. Samples came from the ongoing ImmuneRACE study (first 160 participants) plus 1,254 subjects from 6 global collaborators. The sample metadata nearly always contained a de-identified subject ID, COVID-19 status, age in years and sex. Where available, HLA class I and class II types were obtained from metadata supplied by the sample provider rather than from assay-based typing. Overall study results and their limits: The quantity of clinical and demographic metadata differed by source and by participant and was supplied without curation.

Trimming costs V 2 bases and J 2 bases, and their ends lie 12 bases apart. Its CDR3 holds 15 amino acids, cysteine through phenylalanine. Kept here is only the CDR3 DNA, which spans 45 bases and is read in frame from base 1. Reading the germline V gene gives CDR1 MNHEY and CDR2 SVGAGI. The collaborating institutions used their own protocols to collect whole blood in K2EDTA tubes. Collaborator samples were shipped for TCRbeta analysis as frozen whole blood, isolated PBMCs, or DNA extracted from either sample type. This clone was detected once. It has no known antigen specificity. No base-level quality is on record; no much larger clone is a single base apart. The immunoSEQ Assay, a bias-controlled multiplex PCR, was used to amplify TCRbeta CDR3 regions from genomic DNA. The original pipeline was this. The number of nucleated cells in each sample was estimated by amplification of reference gene primers within the assay. Sequence reads were collapsed and filtered to measure the absolute abundance of every unique TCRbeta CDR3 rearrangement. For each sample, productive Simpson clonality was calculated by taking the square root of Simpson's diversity index across productive rearrangements. TCRdb carries this immuneACCESS record with in-frame sequences only. Its versions omit some clonotypes, under half of them owing to an unresolved V gene in the studies checked, with the rest unexplained. The D gene and trimming were derived from the DNA, and the V and J assignments and clone size from that table. The sample table holds approximately 230,000 clones, of which around nine tenths were seen once. The ten largest clones capture approximately 1.4% of the sample.

The sequencing input was peripheral blood. The rearranged segments are TRBV6-5 and TRBJ1-2; no D gene is confidently identified. This clonotype originated in an elderly man with acute or convalescent COVID-19. DNA sequence: TGTGCCAGCAGTTACGAAGCGGGATTCAACTATGGCTACACCTTC. Translated, it gives CASSYEAGFNYGYTF.